The source of this T cell receptor (beta chain) is a study of T cell responses to AZD1222 COVID-19 vaccine. V was trimmed by 5 bases and J by 5 bases, leaving 19 bases between them. Germline assignment: CDR1 SGHKS and CDR2 YYEKEE (reference sequence). The CDR3 has 15 amino acids. Measured with immunoSEQ multiplex PCR; TCRdb has only the in-frame clones, and not every one. The sample lists 65,000 to 100,000 clones; 80% were seen once. This receptor was obtained from an adult in good health. The V call is TRBV5-5, the J call TRBJ1-2, with a weak D call TRBD1 (5 bases). The specimen comprised peripheral blood, sampled on day 0 of AZD1222 vaccination. Here the CDR3 DNA reads TGTGCCAGCAGTTGGGGTAGGGACGGAGCGTATGGCTACACCTTC. Translated: CASSWGRDGAYGYTF.